The next 24 T cell receptor beta chains were all read from a single sample in a study of blood T cells in healthy people across ages. Combining a sample-barcoded 5' primer with a J-beta primer mix, a second PCR ran for roughly 6 to 12 cycles. TCRdb analysed the 5' RACE reads with MiXCR anew, one entry per CDR3 protein. Among about 1,400,000 distinct CDR3 sequences, 40% to 50% were seen once, and the ten largest hold around 8%. Input material: blood. The receptors originated from a woman aged 18-29 years in good health.

V is TRBV7-3 and J is TRBJ2-5; D is unclear. V was pared by 2 bases and J by 9 bases, with 13 bases between. Germline-derived CDR1 and CDR2 are SGHTA and FQGTGA. The CDR3 length is 13 residues. CDR3 protein: CASSLDRQSAQYF. The CDR3 DNA follows: TGTGCCAGCAGCTTAGACCGACAATCGGCCCAGTACTTC. Full variable domain (missing parts from reference TRBV7-3 and TRBJ2-5): GAGVSQTPSNKVTEKGKYVELRCDPISGHTALYWYRQSLGQGPEFLIYFQGTGAADDSGLPNDRFFAVRPEGSVSTLKIQRTERGDSAVYLCASSLDRQSAQYFGPGTRLLVL.

This clonotype was recorded a few times. V is TRBV2 and J is TRBJ2-3; the D gene is possibly TRBD2 (6 bases). Looked up from germline, CDR1 is SNHLY and CDR2 is FYNNEI. V lost 7 bases, J lost 4 bases, and 9 bases lay in between. CDR3 length: 12 amino acids. The CDR3 reads CASTPGADTQYF. Written as DNA, the CDR3 is TGTGCCAGCACCCCGGGAGCAGATACGCAGTATTTT.

The chain joins TRBV20-1 to TRBJ2-2; the D gene is possibly TRBD2 (6 bases). Germline V lookup: CDR1 DFQATT, CDR2 SNEGSKA (reference sequence). CDR3 length equals 16 residues. Trimming removed 6 bases from V and 5 bases from J, with 22 bases in between. The CDR3 region is CSAPRGVAAGTGELFF. DNA for the CDR3: TGCAGTGCCCCGCGGGGAGTAGCGGCGGGGACCGGGGAGCTGTTTTTT.

Turning to this clonotype: A much more abundant neighbour one base away suggests this may be a read error. The chain is built from TRBV28 and TRBJ1-4, with D unclear. CDR1 is MDHEN, CDR2 SYDVKM, per germline. The CDR3 has 14 residues. CDR3 loop: CAGRRGGSNEKLFF. The CDR3 coding sequence is TGTGCCGGCAGACGGGGAGGTTCTAATGAAAAACTGTTTTTT. Full variable domain (rest looked up from reference TRBV28 and TRBJ1-4): DVKVTQSSRYLVKRTGEKVFLECVQDMDHENMFWYRQDPGLGLRLIYFSYDVKMKEKGDIPEGYSVSREKKERFSLILESASTNQTSMYLCAGRRGGSNEKLFFGSGTQLSVL.

The chain carries TRBV11-2 and TRBJ2-7; D gene ambiguous. CDR3 length: 11 amino acids. Trimming took off 0 bases at V and 7 bases at J, with 4 bases between the two ends. CDR1 and CDR2 from the germline V gene are SGHAT and FQNNGV. The CDR3 nucleotides are TGTGCCAGCAGCTTAGAGGCAGAGCAGTACTTC. Encoded protein: CASSLEAEQYF.

This clonotype has just a few counts. J is TRBJ1-5 and V is TRBV12-3 or TRBV12-4; 7 bases map to TRBD1. The CDR3 loop spans 18 amino acids. Trimming took 1 base from V and 0 from J; bases not matched to a gene: 9. In DNA, the CDR3 is TGTGCCAGCAGTTTAGGTGGGACAGCCGTTTATAGCAATCAGCCCCAGCATTTT. Protein: CASSLGGTAVYSNQPQHF.

The chain combines TRBV6-6 with TRBJ1-1, with D possibly being TRBD1 (6 bases). The length of the CDR3 is 14 residues. The V gene lost 7 bases and the J gene lost 1 base, with 13 bases spanning the gap. Germline lookup yields CDR1 MNHNY and CDR2 SVGAGI (reference sequence). The CDR3 region is CASTKRTENTEAFF. The DNA for the CDR3 is TGTGCCAGCACCAAGAGGACAGAGAACACTGAAGCTTTCTTT.

The chain combines TRBV9 with TRBJ1-4; 8 bases map to TRBD1. There are 15 residues in the CDR3. The junction had 6 bases not matched to a gene; V was cut back by 3 bases and J by 5 bases. The germline CDR1 and CDR2 sequences are SGDLS and YYNGEE. Here the CDR3 DNA reads TGTGCCAGCAGCGCCGGACAGGGTGAGAATGAAAAACTGTTTTTT. Translating it yields CASSAGQGENEKLFF.

The genes are TRBV9 and TRBJ2-5; D perhaps matches TRBD2 (5 bases). Germline values: CDR1 SGDLS, CDR2 YYNGEE. CDR3 size: 15 residues. V lost 5 bases, J lost 5 bases, and 19 bases lay in between. DNA of the CDR3: TGTGCCAGCAGTACTCCGGGCCAACTAGTGGAGACCCAGTACTTC. The encoded protein is CASSTPGQLVETQYF.

The chain has TRBV6-6 and TRBJ2-4, with D unresolved. Germline CDR1 reads MNHNY; CDR2 reads SVGAGI (reference sequence). Trimming pared 4 bases from V and 4 bases from J, leaving 17 bases between. The CDR3 contains 16 residues. Here the CDR3 reads CASSFPGQKGKNIQYF. CDR3 coding DNA: TGTGCCAGCAGTTTTCCCGGGCAGAAAGGAAAAAACATTCAGTACTTC.

This rearrangement joins TRBV12-3 or TRBV12-4 to TRBJ1-2; 10 nucleotides match TRBD1. CDR3 size: 15 residues. J gave up 6 bases and V 7 bases, and 11 bases lay outside the gene matches. The CDR3 protein is CASTSSTGGGDGYTF. CDR3 sequence (DNA): TGTGCCAGCACCAGCTCGACAGGGGGCGGGGATGGCTACACCTTC.

In its sample, this clonotype was seen a few times. J is TRBJ2-3 and V is TRBV18, with 7 bases that match TRBD1. Losses at the gene ends were 4 bases for V and 0 bases for J; bases not matched to a gene: 4. This CDR3 spans 15 amino acids. CDR1 and CDR2 (germline): KGHSH, LQKENI. Written as DNA, the CDR3 is TGTGCCAGCTCACTAGACAGGGAGAGCACAGATACGCAGTATTTT. This sequence encodes CASSLDRESTDTQYF.

J is TRBJ2-2 and V is TRBV10-1; 8 nucleotides line up with TRBD1. CDR3 length: 16 residues. The trim removed 3 bases at V and 1 base at J, leaving 4 bases unmatched. Per the germline V gene, CDR1 is WNHNN and CDR2 is SYGVQD (reference sequence). As DNA, the CDR3 is TGCGCCAGCAGTGATCCTGGGACAGGGAACACCGGGGAGCTGTTTTTT. It codes for CASSDPGTGNTGELFF.

The chain recombines TRBV6-5 with TRBJ1-1, with D unresolved. Germline V lookup: CDR1 MNHEY, CDR2 SVGAGI. V lost 5 bases and J 6 bases, leaving 13 bases between the germline ends. The CDR3 runs to 13 residues. This CDR3 is CASSDVGFPEAFF. The CDR3 DNA is TGTGCCAGCAGTGACGTTGGCTTTCCTGAAGCTTTCTTT.

The sample holds a few counts of this clonotype. V is TRBV7-3 and J is TRBJ2-1, with 13 bases fitting TRBD2. Germline V gene sequence: CDR1 SGHTA, CDR2 FQGTGA. The CDR3 spans 16 residues. With 5 bases clipped from V and 8 bases from J, the junction kept 9 bases outside the gene matches. This CDR3 reads CASSRDGTSGVHEQFF. DNA for the CDR3: TGTGCCAGCAGCCGAGATGGGACTAGCGGGGTACATGAGCAGTTCTTC.

This clonotype was detected a few times. The rearrangement uses TRBV7-2 and TRBJ2-5; D is unresolved. The J call may not be correct, given that the DNA end is closer to TRBJ2-7. The CDR3 sequence is 17 residues long. Germline CDR1 is SGHTA and CDR2 is FQGNSA. The CDR3 DNA follows: TGTGCCAGCAGCTTAGCGCATAAAACTCTCAGCCCCTACGAGCAGTACTTC. This sequence encodes CASSLAHKTLSPYEQYF.

The gene calls are TRBV4-1 and TRBJ1-2, with D unresolved. Germline V lookup: CDR1 MGHRA, CDR2 YSYEKL. The CDR3 is made up of 16 amino acids. Deletions cut 3 bases from V and 2 bases from J, with 16 bases between. CDR3 sequence reads: CASSQEMRVGNYGYTF. CDR3 nucleotides: TGCGCCAGCAGCCAGGAGATGCGGGTGGGAAACTATGGCTACACCTTC.

The rearrangement links TRBV11-2 to TRBJ1-2; D is unresolved. The CDR3 extends over 12 amino acids. Deletions cut 2 bases from V and 4 bases from J, with 5 bases between. Germline CDR1 is SGHAT and CDR2 is FQNNGV. The CDR3 protein is CASSLNLYGYTF. Written as DNA, the CDR3 is TGTGCCAGCAGCTTAAACCTCTATGGCTACACCTTC. Combining the CDR3 with reference TRBV11-2 and TRBJ1-2 gives the whole variable domain EAGVAQSPRYKIIEKRQSVAFWCNPISGHATLYWYQQILGQGPKLLIQFQNNGVVDDSQLPKDRFSAERLKGVDSTLKIQPAKLEDSAVYLCASSLNLYGYTFGSGTRLTVV.

This clonotype occurred a few times. V usage is TRBV25-1 and J usage is TRBJ1-2; unclear D gene. Germline CDR1 MGHDK, CDR2 SYGVNS. V lost 6 bases to trimming and J lost 7 bases, with 15 bases between them. This CDR3 comprises 13 residues. CDR3 DNA: TGTGCCAGCAGGGGGTCAGTATTATCTGGCTACACCTTC. Its protein is CASRGSVLSGYTF.

The chain uses TRBV27 and TRBJ2-7, with D tentatively TRBD2 (6 bases). V dropped 10 bases and J dropped 6 bases, with 25 bases sitting between them. Germline V lookup: CDR1 MNHEY, CDR2 SMNVEV (reference sequence). The CDR3 runs 15 residues. In DNA form, the CDR3 reads TGTGCCACCCAGTCCCTCGTAGCGGTTGAAGGCGAGCAGTACTTC. It specifies CATQSLVAVEGEQYF.

Details on this clonotype: This may be a read error: a much more frequent sequence differs by one nucleotide. The CDR3 here is CSARVGQDNSPPHF. The CDR3 DNA sequence: TGCAGTGCTAGAGTGGGACAGGATAATTCACCCCCCCACTTT. The J gene is TRBJ1-6, the V gene TRBV20-1, with 8 bases lining up with TRBD1. CDR3 size: 14 residues. The germline V gene has CDR1 DFQATT and CDR2 SNEGSKA (reference sequence).

This chain links TRBV12-3 or TRBV12-4 with TRBJ1-5, with 7 bases that match TRBD1. Germline trimming cut 7 bases from V and 2 bases from J; bases unmatched to any gene: 8. This CDR3 region has 15 residues. The CDR3: CASTSSGGGNQPQHF. CDR3 nucleotides: TGTGCCAGCACTAGTTCAGGGGGAGGCAATCAGCCCCAGCATTTT.

This clonotype was seen a few times. The rearrangement links TRBV20-1 to TRBJ1-1; a weak D match, TRBD1 (5 bases). Germline loops: CDR1 DFQATT, CDR2 SNEGSKA (reference sequence). V shed 5 bases and J shed 2 bases, with 18 bases lying between them. This CDR3 spans 15 amino acids. The CDR3 region has the DNA TGCAGTGCTGGGGGGAAGGGCCAGCTAAACACTGAAGCTTTCTTT. As protein: CSAGGKGQLNTEAFF.

CDR3 coding DNA: TGCAGTGCTAGAGAGTCCCAGCCTAACTATGGCTACACCTTC. Its translation: CSARESQPNYGYTF. The chain combines TRBV20-1 with TRBJ1-2; D not resolved. CDR3 length: 14 residues. Germline loops: CDR1 DFQATT, CDR2 SNEGSKA (reference sequence). V gave up 0 bases and J gave up 0 bases, with 8 bases separating them.